One sample yielded the 3 T cell receptor beta chains listed below, sequenced in a study of CD8 T cells in ankylosing spondylitis. A single record per CDR3 protein comes from TCRdb applying MiXCR to the 5' RACE reads. This sample has 380,000 or so distinct CDR3 sequences, with 20% found just once. Sequenced input: blood, either unsorted or a sorted T cell fraction (not recorded which). The receptors come from a male donor with ankylosing spondylitis or in good health (not recorded which).

In its sample, this clonotype was seen a few times. The chain is built from TRBV9 and TRBJ2-3, with D tentatively TRBD1 (6 bases). Germline V CDR1 and CDR2: SGDLS, YYNGEE. This CDR3 is 16 amino acids long. Trimming removed 4 bases from V and 0 bases from J, with 15 bases in between. The CDR3 DNA sequence: TGTGCCAGCAGCAAAGACAGGAGGTATAGCACAGATACGCAGTATTTT. The encoded protein is CASSKDRRYSTDTQYF.

In this sample, this clonotype turned up a few times. This chain joins TRBV7-9 and TRBJ1-1, with 11 bases identical to TRBD1. The CDR3 runs to 13 residues. With V trimmed by 5 bases and J by 5 bases, 1 base remained unmatched. Germline V gene data show CDR1 as SEHNR and CDR2 as FQNEAQ (reference sequence). As DNA, the CDR3 is TGTGCCAGCAGCCGGGACAGGGGGACTGAAGCTTTCTTT. Amino acids: CASSRDRGTEAFF.

This clonotype was recorded a few times. The J gene is TRBJ2-1, the V gene TRBV11-2; 12 positions match TRBD2. With 4 bases clipped from V and 6 bases from J, the junction kept 7 bases outside the gene matches. Germline values: CDR1 SGHAT, CDR2 FQNNGV. The CDR3 has 16 amino acids. CDR3 nucleotides: TGTGCCAGCAGCTACCTAGCGGGGGGGCCGGGCAATGAGCAGTTCTTC. Amino acid sequence: CASSYLAGGPGNEQFF.